The 20 T cell receptor beta chains listed next were all sequenced from one sample in a study of T cell responses to AZD1222 COVID-19 vaccine. Only in-frame clones appear in the TCRdb table, and some are missing; sequencing was by immunoSEQ multiplex PCR. The top ten hold under 7% of the sample, which has 140,000 to 150,000 clones, 70% to 90% seen once. The material was peripheral blood, obtained 28 days after the second dose of the MenACWY control vaccine. These TCRs come from an adult who received the MenACWY meningococcal vaccine as a control.

This chain uses TRBV6-5 with TRBJ1-2; 8 bases match TRBD1. Germline V gene data show CDR1 as MNHEY and CDR2 as SVGAGI. J was trimmed by 8 bases and V by 6 bases; bases with no gene match: 8. The CDR3 is 13 amino acids. The CDR3 spells CASSASTGVGYTF. In DNA, the CDR3 is TGTGCCAGCAGCGCGTCGACAGGGGTCGGCTACACCTTC.

The chain employs TRBV12-3 or TRBV12-4 and TRBJ1-6; no clear D. Trimming removed 6 bases from V and 9 bases from J, with 9 bases in between. The CDR3 runs to 12 residues. The CDR3 protein is CASSRPASPLHF. The CDR3 nucleotides are TGTGCCAGCAGCCGTCCGGCTTCACCCCTCCACTTT.

This rearrangement joins TRBV5-1 to TRBJ2-1; D not resolved. V lost 6 bases, J lost 0 bases, and 10 bases lay in between. The CDR3 is 14 residues long. The V gene's germline CDR1 is SGHRS and CDR2 YFSETQ. The CDR3 DNA reads as TGCGCCAGCACCCCGAGGAGCTCCTACAATGAGCAGTTCTTC. Translation gives CASTPRSSYNEQFF.

This clone was counted a single time. The genes are TRBV18 and TRBJ2-7; D possibly uses TRBD1 or TRBD2 (7 bases each). The CDR3 contains 15 residues. Germline CDR1 is KGHSH and CDR2 is LQKENI. V gave up 1 base and J gave up 2 bases, with 12 bases separating them. CDR3 region: CASSPLAGGAYEQYF. In DNA, the CDR3 is TGTGCCAGCTCACCACTGGCAGGGGGGGCCTACGAGCAGTACTTC.

The CDR3 DNA reads TGTGCCATCAGTGATCCGACCCGGTCTGGGAATCAGCCCCAGCATTTT. Its protein is CAISDPTRSGNQPQHF. V is TRBV10-3 and J is TRBJ1-5; D uncertain. Germline assignment: CDR1 ENHRY and CDR2 SYGVKD. Between the trimmed V and J ends, which lost 3 bases and 4 bases, there was a span of 16 bases. The CDR3 contains 16 residues.

The CDR3, as DNA: TGTGCCAGCAGCCCGGTCGAGTTGAGTACTGAAGCTTTCTTT. It is translated as CASSPVELSTEAFF. The V call is TRBV3-1 (or the pseudogene TRBV3-2), the J call TRBJ1-1; D is unresolved. V shed 4 bases and J shed 5 bases, with 14 bases lying between them. Germline CDR1 is LGHDT and CDR2 is YNNKEL (reference sequence). This CDR3 comprises 14 residues.

The chain couples TRBV18 to TRBJ2-7, with D unclear. The CDR3 totals 14 residues. Trimming cost V 1 base and J 0 bases, with 7 bases left between them. Per germline, CDR1 KGHSH and CDR2 LQKENI. CDR3 nucleotides: TGTGCCAGCTCACCACAGGGTCTCTCCTACGAGCAGTACTTC. Translation: CASSPQGLSYEQYF.

The chain carries TRBV5-6 and TRBJ2-3; TRBD2 aligns across 7 bases. The CDR3 extends over 16 amino acids. Unmatched junction bases numbered 7, after V lost 2 bases and J lost 1 base. Germline values: CDR1 SGHDT, CDR2 YYEEEE. The CDR3 DNA reads as TGTGCCAGCAGCTTCAGGGCGGGGAGGGGCACAGATACGCAGTATTTT. This encodes CASSFRAGRGTDTQYF.

This clone turned up a few times. J is TRBJ2-7 and V is TRBV19; D gene uncertain. Trimming cost V 5 bases and J 3 bases, with 20 bases left between them. The CDR3 is 16 residues long. Germline loops: CDR1 LNHDA, CDR2 SQIVND (reference sequence). CDR3 amino acids: CASSPQTSDRFYEQYF. CDR3 DNA sequence: TGTGCCAGTAGTCCCCAAACCTCGGACCGATTCTACGAGCAGTACTTC. Full variable domain (outside the CDR3, taken from reference TRBV19 and TRBJ2-7): DGGITQSPKYLFRKEGQNVTLSCEQNLNHDAMYWYRQDPGQGLRLIYYSQIVNDFQKGDIAEGYSVSREKKESFPLTVTSAQKNPTAFYLCASSPQTSDRFYEQYFGPGTRLTVT.

This clone was detected once. J is TRBJ2-3 and V is TRBV15, with unresolved D. The CDR3 runs 14 residues. Germline assignment: CDR1 LNHNV and CDR2 YYDKDF (reference sequence). Trimming removed 1 base at V and 5 bases at J, with 10 bases between. CDR3 residues: CATSRVSLGDTQYF. The CDR3 DNA follows: TGTGCCACCAGCAGAGTCTCCCTTGGAGATACGCAGTATTTT. Complete variable domain (other parts from reference TRBV15 and TRBJ2-3): DAMVIQNPRYQVTQFGKPVTLSCSQTLNHNVMYWYQQKSSQAPKLLFHYYDKDFNNEADTPDNFQSRRPNTSFCFLDIRSPGLGDTAMYLCATSRVSLGDTQYFGPGTRLTVL.

In DNA form, the CDR3 reads TGCAGTGCTAGTCTGGACGGCCGCTCCTATAATTCACCCCTCCACTTT. This sequence encodes CSASLDGRSYNSPLHF. This chain connects TRBV20-1 to TRBJ1-6; D not certain. The germline V and J ends were trimmed by 3 bases and 0 bases, with 12 bases remaining between them. Germline CDR1 and CDR2: DFQATT and SNEGSKA (reference sequence). CDR3 length: 16 amino acids.

The J gene is TRBJ2-3, the V gene TRBV7-2; 11 positions match TRBD2. The CDR3 is made up of 16 amino acids. Trimming took 0 bases from V and 5 from J; bases not matched to a gene: 4. The V gene's germline CDR1 is SGHTA and CDR2 FQGNSA. The CDR3 here is CASSLALAGVVDTQYF. CDR3 bases: TGTGCCAGCAGCTTAGCACTAGCGGGAGTGGTAGATACGCAGTATTTT.

The chain couples TRBV7-2 to TRBJ1-4; perhaps TRBD1 as D (5 bases). V lost 1 base and J lost 8, with 14 bases in between. In germline, CDR1 is SGHTA, CDR2 FQGNSA. The CDR3 length is 15 residues. CDR3 residues: CASSLGLGVGEKLFF. DNA of the CDR3: TGTGCCAGCAGCTTAGGGTTAGGGGTGGGGGAAAAACTGTTTTTT.

The chain joins TRBV7-2 to TRBJ1-2; D is unclear. The germline gives CDR1 SGHTA, CDR2 FQGNSA. The CDR3 has 13 amino acids. V gave up 5 bases and J gave up 4 bases, with 11 bases separating them. The CDR3 loop reads CASSTRTAYGYTF. As DNA, the CDR3 is TGTGCCAGCAGCACGCGGACGGCCTATGGCTACACCTTC.

The rearrangement uses TRBV28 and TRBJ2-5; tentatively, D is TRBD2 (6 bases). This CDR3 has 14 amino acids. V was trimmed by 6 bases and J by 2 bases, leaving 13 bases between them. Germline CDR1 MDHEN, CDR2 SYDVKM. CDR3 in amino acids: CASSPRGLQETQYF. CDR3 sequence (DNA): TGTGCCAGCAGCCCTCGAGGACTACAAGAGACCCAGTACTTC.

V usage is TRBV11-2 and J usage is TRBJ1-1; tentatively, D is TRBD1 (5 bases). Germline CDR1 reads SGHAT; CDR2 reads FQNNGV. This CDR3 has 15 amino acids. The V end was cut by 1 base, the J end by 4 bases, with 13 bases between. CDR3 loop: CASSLVWGLITEAFF. CDR3 DNA sequence: TGTGCCAGCAGCTTAGTTTGGGGCCTGATCACTGAAGCTTTCTTT.

The V gene is TRBV19, the J gene TRBJ1-1; D unclear. There are 15 residues in the CDR3. The germline V gene has CDR1 LNHDA and CDR2 SQIVND (reference sequence). With 3 bases removed from V and 1 base from J, the gap between germline ends came to 12 bases. CDR3 amino acids: CASSITGVGNTEAFF. The CDR3 DNA reads as TGTGCCAGTAGTATCACGGGAGTCGGGAACACTGAAGCTTTCTTT.

This clone was seen only a few times. The chain carries TRBV7-3 and TRBJ1-2; TRBD1 matches 10 bases. V dropped 1 base and J dropped 7; count of bases not matched to a gene: 3. The V gene's germline CDR1 is SGHTA and CDR2 FQGTGA. This CDR3 spans 14 amino acids. The CDR3 region has the DNA TGTGCCAGCAGCTTAAATCGGGACAGGGGTGGCTACACCTTC. This sequence encodes CASSLNRDRGGYTF. Full variable domain (remainder filled in from reference TRBV7-3 and TRBJ1-2): GAGVSQTPSNKVTEKGKYVELRCDPISGHTALYWYRQSLGQGPEFLIYFQGTGAADDSGLPNDRFFAVRPEGSVSTLKIQRTERGDSAVYLCASSLNRDRGGYTFGSGTRLTVV.

The chain carries TRBV27 and TRBJ2-7; possible D gene TRBD2, 6 bases. There are 13 residues in the CDR3. Between the trimmed V and J ends, which lost 5 bases and 3 bases, there was a span of 11 bases. Germline CDR1 and CDR2: MNHEY and SMNVEV (reference sequence). CDR3 sequence: CASSPGLHYEQYF. Written as DNA, the CDR3 is TGTGCCAGCAGTCCGGGACTTCACTACGAGCAGTACTTC.

For the CDR3, the DNA is TGTGCCAGCAGCTTGGATTTGCGGAGGGGAGGCAATGAGCAGTTCTTC. It encodes CASSLDLRRGGNEQFF. This sequence joins TRBV5-4 and TRBJ2-1; weak D call: TRBD2 (6 bases). Trimming left V 0 bases short and J 6 bases short, with 16 bases between. The CDR3 runs to 16 residues. Germline CDR1 and CDR2: SGHNT and YYREEE (reference sequence).